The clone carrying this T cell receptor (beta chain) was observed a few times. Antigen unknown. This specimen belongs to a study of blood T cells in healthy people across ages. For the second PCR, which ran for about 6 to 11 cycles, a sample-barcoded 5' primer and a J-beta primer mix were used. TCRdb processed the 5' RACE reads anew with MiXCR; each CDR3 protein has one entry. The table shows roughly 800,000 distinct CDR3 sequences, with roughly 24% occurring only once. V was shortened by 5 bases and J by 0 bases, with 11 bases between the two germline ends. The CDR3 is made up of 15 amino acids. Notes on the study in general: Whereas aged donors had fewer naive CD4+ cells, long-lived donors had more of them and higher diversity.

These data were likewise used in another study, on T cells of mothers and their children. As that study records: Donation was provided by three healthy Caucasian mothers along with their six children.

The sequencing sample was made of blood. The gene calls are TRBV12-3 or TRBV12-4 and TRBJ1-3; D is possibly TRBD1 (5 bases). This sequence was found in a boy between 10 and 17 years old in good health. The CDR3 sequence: CASSLGHFSGNTIYF. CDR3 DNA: TGTGCCAGCAGTCTAGGACACTTCTCTGGAAACACCATATATTTT.